This TCR beta chain derives from a study of CD8 T cells in ankylosing spondylitis. V lost 3 bases and J 6 bases, leaving 14 bases between the germline ends. Germline values: CDR1 DFQATT, CDR2 SNEGSKA (reference sequence). The CDR3 spans 13 residues. One entry per CDR3 protein results from TCRdb running MiXCR on the 5' RACE reads. The table has under 300,000 distinct CDR3 sequences, 8% to 9.5% seen once. This clonotype was recorded at least ten times. This sequence joins TRBV20-1 and TRBJ1-2, with D possibly TRBD1 on 6 matching bases. The TCR was taken from a male donor with ankylosing spondylitis or in good health (not recorded which). Sequenced input: blood, either unsorted or a sorted T cell fraction (not recorded which). This chain's CDR3 is CSASGPRGDGYTF. CDR3 in DNA: TGCAGTGCTAGCGGGCCGAGGGGGGATGGCTACACCTTC.